This is a list of T cell receptor beta chains from one sample in a study of cytomegalovirus exposure and HLA in healthy donors. Method: immunoSEQ multiplex PCR; TCRdb's copy keeps in-frame clones and lacks some. The sample contains 170,000 or so clones, approximately 84% of which appear only once. The specimen was PBMCs. These receptor sequences come from a man aged 18 to 35 in good health and CMV-seronegative. The CDR3 runs from the conserved cysteine through the conserved F or W. Fields, in order: CDR3 length, J gene, V gene, CDR3 protein.

15 TRBJ2-2 TRBV2 CASSGVFRNTGELFF
12 TRBJ2-4 TRBV6-5 CASSYRSGIQYF
15 TRBJ2-2 TRBV5-4 CASSLPGGLEEELFF
13 TRBJ2-2 TRBV10-1 CASSEVQAGELFF
15 TRBJ2-3 TRBV29-1 CSVEPPSGSTDTQYF
15 TRBJ2-3 TRBV7-2 CASSPRDRVTDTQYF
15 TRBJ2-1 TRBV27 CASSKAGGVYNEQFF
14 TRBJ1-3 TRBV6-6 CASSYRGSGNTIYF
12 TRBJ2-7 TRBV7-9 CASSLGRGKPYF
15 TRBJ2-1 TRBV29-1 CSGSGGAGAHNEQFF
14 TRBJ1-4 TRBV27 CASSSDRGDEKLFF
14 TRBJ2-1 TRBV6-1 CASSGFWQGTEQFF
13 TRBJ1-6 TRBV9 CASRTTVDSPLHF
14 TRBJ2-3 TRBV5-1 CASSYGQAADTQYF
14 TRBJ2-7 TRBV2 CASSARQGTYEQYF
13 TRBJ1-1 TRBV5-1 CASSQAPYTEAFF
16 TRBJ2-2 TRBV4-1 CASSPRGPTNTGELFF
14 TRBJ2-7 TRBV4-1 CASSPRGGIYEQYF
14 TRBJ1-1 TRBV27 CASSAPGQSRKAFF
13 TRBJ1-2 TRBV7-9 CSSSLGSGDGYTF
15 TRBJ2-3 TRBV18 CASPPGTSGPDTQYF
13 TRBJ1-2 TRBV4-2 CASSLAGNYGYTF
15 TRBJ2-5 TRBV27 CASSLRGGQRETQYF
14 TRBJ2-7 TRBV7-9 CASSSGLAGYEQYF
15 TRBJ2-7 TRBV15 CATSTWTGGAYEQYF
12 TRBJ1-1 TRBV29-1 CSVTGGATEAFF
13 TRBJ2-7 TRBV11-3 CASGKDRGYEQYF
14 TRBJ1-5 TRBV6-1 CASNDRGGNQPQHF
14 TRBJ2-1 TRBV9 CASSETGGHGEQFF
17 TRBJ1-4 TRBV6-1 CASSDGDSAATNEKLFF
12 TRBJ2-1 TRBV10-3 CATRDSHNEQFF
16 TRBJ2-1 TRBV11-2 CASSRGGVSSYNEQFF
15 TRBJ2-6 TRBV7-3 CASSLGQTSTNVLTF
14 TRBJ1-1 TRBV7-8 CASSFAGRNTEAFF
16 TRBJ1-1 TRBV10-2 CASSDRVGAPNTEAFF
13 TRBJ1-1 TRBV11-2 CASSLETGGEAFF
15 TRBJ2-1 TRBV14 CASSQVAGGGNEQFF
14 TRBJ2-1 TRBV29-1 CSVAETSGYNEQFF
14 TRBJ1-6 TRBV6-5 CASSSQGPNSPLHF
15 TRBJ2-3 TRBV9 CASSKAPESADTQYF
11 TRBJ2-5 TRBV18 CASSRQGDQYF
16 TRBJ2-1 TRBV5-1 CASSLGGMSSYNEQFF
13 TRBJ2-2 TRBV19 CASSNRARGELFF
13 TRBJ2-5 TRBV7-9 CASSLTGKETQYF
16 TRBJ2-7 TRBV4-1 CASSQGSLAGGYEQYF
14 TRBJ2-7 TRBV28 CASSLSGQAYEQYF
14 TRBJ2-6 TRBV19 CASSQSSGANVLTF
12 TRBJ2-3 TRBV5-1 CASSYYTDTQYF
15 TRBJ2-1 TRBV5-1 CASSLRTSGYNEQFF
13 TRBJ2-5 TRBV2 CASSGSRQETQYF
13 TRBJ2-1 TRBV11-3 CASRSRLANEQFF
12 TRBJ1-1 TRBV28 CASSTIPQAAFF
17 TRBJ2-2 TRBV12-2 CASRLDARLGGTGELFF
13 TRBJ1-2 TRBV2 CASSVYGGVGYTF
16 TRBJ1-5 TRBV4-1 CASSQEEGQVYQPQHF
16 TRBJ1-1 TRBV6-5 CASSYSAVLMNTEAFF
13 TRBJ2-5 TRBV18 CASSPGAQETQYF
14 TRBJ2-7 TRBV7-6 CASSSGKGVYEQYF
13 TRBJ1-1 TRBV19 CASVRPGAVEAFF
17 TRBJ2-3 TRBV19 CASSIDPPGVLTDTQYF